The 21 T cell receptor beta chains given below trace back to one sample, sequenced in a study of T cells in tuberculosis (dated by TCRdb to 2016 to 2019). Taken with the paper, the label for time point translates to: new active TB diagnosis, blood taken before or within 7 days of starting treatment. The protocol used for the library was the immunoSEQ multiplex PCR assay. The source is immuneACCESS, and TCRdb retained only in-frame sequences with V and J called. Part of the clones is not carried over; for the studies checked, unresolved V genes explain less than half of this, and the remainder is unexplained. Counted in this sample were tens of thousands of clones; 92% of them appeared once. The top ten constitute roughly 7% of the sample. Material: PBMCs, obtained at tuberculosis diagnosis. These receptors came from an adult with tuberculosis. Some clones in this sample may be carry-over from other donors' samples.

The V call is TRBV30, the J call TRBJ1-4; tentative D call: TRBD1 (5 bases). V lost 2 bases and J lost 3, with 22 bases in between. Germline V gene lookup returns CDR1 GTSNPN and CDR2 SVGIG (reference sequence). The CDR3 covers 18 residues. CDR3 amino acids: CAWSRFLRGRIPNEKLFF. CDR3 sequence (DNA): TGTGCCTGGAGTCGATTTTTGCGGGGCCGAATTCCTAATGAAAAACTGTTTTTT.

This clone was seen a single time. The CDR3 region is CAISASAGWDEQFF. CDR3 coding DNA: TGTGCCATCAGTGCTTCTGCAGGGTGGGATGAGCAGTTCTTC. The chain couples TRBV10-3 to TRBJ2-1; tentative D call: TRBD1 (5 bases). V lost 4 bases, J lost 8 bases, and 15 bases lay in between. Germline lookup yields CDR1 ENHRY and CDR2 SYGVKD. This CDR3 is built from 14 residues.

This chain uses TRBV4-2 with TRBJ2-1; TRBD2 agrees at 11 bases. This CDR3 spans 19 amino acids. V gave up 0 bases and J gave up 6 bases; unmatched junction bases: 13. Looked up from germline, CDR1 is LGHNA and CDR2 is YNFKEQ. The CDR3 DNA is TGTGCCAGCAGCCAAGATCAGGGCCTTACTAGCGGGGGCCTCAATGAGCAGTTCTTC. It codes for CASSQDQGLTSGGLNEQFF.

The chain is built from TRBV11-2 and TRBJ1-2, with D hard to call. The germline V gene encodes CDR1 SGHAT and CDR2 FQNNGV. The CDR3 sequence is 16 residues long. Trimming stripped 2 bases from V and 5 bases from J, with 18 bases between. The CDR3 region is CASSLMGQPEYYGYTF. DNA of the CDR3: TGTGCCAGCAGCTTAATGGGCCAGCCTGAATATTATGGCTACACCTTC.

The CDR3 spells CASSNAGGPYNEQFF. CDR3 DNA sequence: TGTGCCAGTAGTAACGCGGGGGGGCCGTACAATGAGCAGTTCTTC. V is TRBV19 and J is TRBJ2-1; 9 bases agree with TRBD2. Germline V gives CDR1 LNHDA, CDR2 SQIVND (reference sequence). Losses at the gene ends were 4 bases for V and 4 bases for J; bases not matched to a gene: 5. CDR3 size: 15 residues. Supplemented by reference TRBV19 and TRBJ2-1, the full variable domain reads DGGITQSPKYLFRKEGQNVTLSCEQNLNHDAMYWYRQDPGQGLRLIYYSQIVNDFQKGDIAEGYSVSREKKESFPLTVTSAQKNPTAFYLCASSNAGGPYNEQFFGPGTRLTVL.

This clone appeared a single time. The chain links TRBV6-5 to TRBJ2-7, with 10 bases that match TRBD2. The CDR3 has 15 amino acids. Germline-derived CDR1 and CDR2 are MNHEY and SVGAGI. The V and J ends lost 0 bases and 2 bases, in that order; junction bases with no gene match: 1. CDR3 region: CASSYSLAGAYEQYF. In DNA form, the CDR3 reads TGTGCCAGCAGTTACTCGCTAGCGGGGGCCTACGAGCAGTACTTC.

This clone appeared a single time. The J gene is TRBJ1-2, the V gene TRBV19; a weak D match, TRBD1 (6 bases). This CDR3 is built from 14 residues. The V end was cut by 7 bases, the J end by 4 bases, with 16 bases between. Germline CDR1 is LNHDA and CDR2 is SQIVND (reference sequence). This CDR3 is CASTRYGTPYGYTF. CDR3 nucleotide sequence: TGTGCCAGTACCAGGTACGGGACACCCTATGGCTACACCTTC.

The chain couples TRBV29-1 to TRBJ2-5; TRBD2 is a possible D gene (6 bases). The germline V and J ends were trimmed by 0 bases and 1 base, with 12 bases remaining between them. Germline CDR1 reads SQVTM; CDR2 reads ANQGSEA. The CDR3 loop spans 15 amino acids. The CDR3 loop is CSVEDLLALQETQYF. CDR3 nucleotide sequence: TGCAGCGTTGAAGATCTACTAGCCCTCCAAGAGACCCAGTACTTC.

This clone was seen only a few times. The chain couples TRBV14 to TRBJ1-2; 10 bases match TRBD1. CDR3 length equals 16 residues. CDR1 and CDR2 (germline): SGHDN, FVKESK. Trimming at V came to 7 bases and at J to 3 bases, leaving 11 bases not matched to a gene. CDR3 in amino acids: CASMCDRGRSDYGYTF. The CDR3 region has the DNA TGTGCCAGCATGTGCGACAGGGGGCGCTCGGACTATGGCTACACCTTC.

The gene calls are TRBV10-3 and TRBJ2-3; TRBD1 matches 9 bases. Germline lookup yields CDR1 ENHRY and CDR2 SYGVKD. This CDR3 is built from 15 residues. Trimming at V came to 6 bases and at J to 5 bases, leaving 9 bases not matched to a gene. The CDR3 reads CAIRGTGLSGDTQYF. CDR3 nucleotide sequence: TGTGCCATCAGGGGGACAGGGTTGAGTGGAGATACGCAGTATTTT.

V gene TRBV6-1 combines with J gene TRBJ1-2; possibly TRBD1 for D (6 bases). The germline V gene has CDR1 MNHNS and CDR2 SASEGT. There are 15 residues in the CDR3. V was clipped by 0 bases and J by 10 bases, with 18 bases between them. Here the CDR3 DNA reads TGTGCCAGCAGTGAAGCGCTGGGGCAGGGGAGGGTCTACACCTTC. It specifies CASSEALGQGRVYTF.

This chain connects TRBV4-2 to TRBJ2-7; TRBD2 matches 7 bases. The CDR3 is made up of 13 amino acids. The germline V gene encodes CDR1 LGHNA and CDR2 YNFKEQ. V trimming: 4 bases; J trimming: 6 bases; junction bases outside the gene matches: 6. CDR3: CASSRRLAGEQYF. The DNA of the CDR3 is TGTGCCAGCAGCCGCAGACTAGCTGGCGAGCAGTACTTC.

The chain combines TRBV11-2 with TRBJ2-7; 8 positions match TRBD1. After removal of 3 bases from V and 2 bases from J, the junction contained 6 bases not matched to a gene. The CDR3 contains 15 residues. Germline CDR1 and CDR2: SGHAT and FQNNGV. For the CDR3, the DNA is TGTGCCAGCAGCTTCGGACAGGGAATCACCTACGAGCAGTACTTC. Translation: CASSFGQGITYEQYF.

The sample holds one count of this clone. The V call is TRBV15, the J call TRBJ1-5; D gene uncertain. Germline CDR1 reads LNHNV; CDR2 reads YYDKDF (reference sequence). The CDR3 runs to 17 residues. Trimming cost V 0 bases and J 0 bases, with 12 bases left between them. Here the CDR3 reads CATSREGSYYSNQPQHF. The CDR3, as DNA: TGTGCCACCAGCAGAGAGGGCAGTTATTATAGCAATCAGCCCCAGCATTTT.

This chain links TRBV29-1 with TRBJ2-7; maybe TRBD1 (6 bases). Deletions cut 3 bases from V and 6 bases from J, with 15 bases between. CDR1 SQVTM and CDR2 ANQGSEA come from the germline V gene. This CDR3 spans 13 amino acids. CDR3 protein: CSVEGRGRGEQYF. The DNA for the CDR3 is TGCAGCGTTGAGGGAAGGGGCAGGGGCGAGCAGTACTTC.

The CDR3 is CASSIWGGSGANVLTF. The CDR3, as DNA: TGTGCCAGTAGTATATGGGGGGGATCTGGGGCCAACGTCCTGACTTTC. The chain is built from TRBV19 and TRBJ2-6; the match to TRBD2 covers 7 bases. Germline V lookup: CDR1 LNHDA, CDR2 SQIVND (reference sequence). The V gene end was trimmed by 2 bases and the J gene end by 1 base; junction bases not matched to a gene: 2. This CDR3 is 16 amino acids long.

The V gene is TRBV9, the J gene TRBJ1-2; 8 positions match TRBD1. Germline CDR1 and CDR2: SGDLS and YYNGEE. The CDR3 runs to 21 residues. Trimming took 4 bases from V and 3 from J; bases not matched to a gene: 26. For the CDR3, the DNA is TGTGCCAGCAGCCCAAGACCCAGCGACAGGGGTCAGAACAAGGTCTACTATGGCTACACCTTC. Translating gives CASSPRPSDRGQNKVYYGYTF. The full variable domain, completed using reference TRBV9 and TRBJ1-2, is DSGVTQTPKHLITATGQRVTLRCSPRSGDLSVYWYQQSLDQGLQFLIQYYNGEERAKGNILERFSAQQFPDLHSELNLSSLELGDSALYFCASSPRPSDRGQNKVYYGYTFGSGTRLTVV.

This chain links TRBV5-1 with TRBJ2-3, with 9 bases that match TRBD2. The CDR3 covers 15 residues. J gave up 3 bases and V 1 base, and 3 bases lay outside the gene matches. Germline V CDR1 and CDR2: SGHRS, YFSETQ. The CDR3 protein is CASSLIAGVTDTQYF. The CDR3 DNA reads as TGCGCCAGCAGCTTGATAGCGGGGGTTACAGATACGCAGTATTTT.

The chain employs TRBV20-1 and TRBJ2-7, with 9 bases aligning to TRBD2. Germline V gives CDR1 DFQATT, CDR2 SNEGSKA (reference sequence). This CDR3 has 11 amino acids. V lost 6 bases to trimming and J lost 5 bases; unmatched junction nucleotides: 2. The CDR3 DNA is TGCAGTGCCCAGCGGGGGGACGAGCAGTACTTC. It specifies CSAQRGDEQYF.

The chain employs TRBV18 and TRBJ2-7; no clear D gene. Trimming removed 0 bases from V and 0 bases from J, with 6 bases in between. Germline V gives CDR1 KGHSH, CDR2 LQKENI. The CDR3 covers 14 residues. This CDR3 reads CASSPPKSSYEQYF. DNA for the CDR3: TGTGCCAGCTCACCACCGAAGAGCTCCTACGAGCAGTACTTC. Full variable domain (rest looked up from reference TRBV18 and TRBJ2-7): NAGVMQNPRHLVRRRGQEARLRCSPMKGHSHVYWYRQLPEEGLKFMVYLQKENIIDESGMPKERFSAEFPKEGPSILRIQQVVRGDSAAYFCASSPPKSSYEQYFGPGTRLTVT.

CDR3 protein: CAWSLGQADNEKLFF. The CDR3, as DNA: TGTGCCTGGAGTCTGGGACAGGCGGATAATGAAAAACTGTTTTTT. This chain connects TRBV30 to TRBJ1-4; 8 bases align to TRBD1. Unmatched junction bases numbered 6, after V lost 2 bases and J lost 4 bases. This CDR3 has 15 amino acids. Germline CDR1 GTSNPN, CDR2 SVGIG (reference sequence).